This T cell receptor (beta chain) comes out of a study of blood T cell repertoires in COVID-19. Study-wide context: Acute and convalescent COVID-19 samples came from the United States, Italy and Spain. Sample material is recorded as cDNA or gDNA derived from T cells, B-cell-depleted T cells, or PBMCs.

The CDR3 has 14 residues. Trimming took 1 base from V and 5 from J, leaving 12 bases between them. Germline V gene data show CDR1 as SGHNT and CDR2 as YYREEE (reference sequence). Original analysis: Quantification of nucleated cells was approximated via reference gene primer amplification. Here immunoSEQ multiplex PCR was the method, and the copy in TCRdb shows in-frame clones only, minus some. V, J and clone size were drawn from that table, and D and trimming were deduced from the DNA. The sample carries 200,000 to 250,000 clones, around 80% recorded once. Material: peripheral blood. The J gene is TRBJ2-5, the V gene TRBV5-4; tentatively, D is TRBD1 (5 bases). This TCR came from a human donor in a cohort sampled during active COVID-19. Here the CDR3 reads CASSLIGHRETQYF. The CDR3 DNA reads TGTGCCAGCAGCTTGATCGGCCACAGGGAGACCCAGTACTTC.